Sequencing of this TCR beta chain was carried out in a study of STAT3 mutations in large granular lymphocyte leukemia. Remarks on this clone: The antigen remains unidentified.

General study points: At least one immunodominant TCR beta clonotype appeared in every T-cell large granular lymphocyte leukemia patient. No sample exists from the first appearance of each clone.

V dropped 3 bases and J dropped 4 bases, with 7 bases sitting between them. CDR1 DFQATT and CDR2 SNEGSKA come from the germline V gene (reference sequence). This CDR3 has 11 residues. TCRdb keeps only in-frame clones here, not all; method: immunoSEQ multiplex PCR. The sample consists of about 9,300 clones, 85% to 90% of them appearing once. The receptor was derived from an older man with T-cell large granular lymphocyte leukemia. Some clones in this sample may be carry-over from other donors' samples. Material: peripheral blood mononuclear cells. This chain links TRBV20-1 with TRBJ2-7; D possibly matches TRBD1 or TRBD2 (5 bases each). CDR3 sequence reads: CSASGAYEQYF. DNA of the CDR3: TGCAGTGCTAGCGGGGCATACGAGCAGTACTTC.